This T cell receptor beta chain was observed in a study of cytomegalovirus exposure and HLA in healthy donors (dated 2017 in TCRdb). For the wider study: An earlier analysis of more than 550 of the donors reported 250 to 350 Gb of sequence data and around 110 million unique TCR beta sequences obtained from about 179 million T cells. Because of strong linkage in the cohort, roughly five DR-DQ haplotypes were treated as single units for association and clustering. In a later genetic analysis, genome-wide SNP genotypes for about three fifths of the 666 donors were used, and that subset was treated as a discovery cohort. Along with the approximately 700-subject first cohort, a separate validation cohort of approximately 110 different subjects was used. Donor age, sex, ethnicity and CMV serostatus were compiled together with the repertoire data. Of the roughly 430 genotyped donors, 81% fell in the genetic ancestry cluster associated with self-reported Caucasian donors. High-throughput TCR immunosequencing, statistical association of individual TCRs with disease status, and machine learning were combined to predict cytomegalovirus infection status. The study aimed to test whether cataloging public T cell receptors could reveal signatures of past pathogen exposure. In a later analysis, previously published TCR beta repertoires from several hundred donors were re-analyzed and high-resolution HLA genotyping was added so that TCR occurrence patterns could be studied. All discovery cohort repertoires had been generated on a single sequencing platform. Typing coverage varied by locus: roughly 629-630 donors for A, B, C, DRB1 and DQB1; approximately 500 for DQA1; 600 to 610 for DPA1; fewer than 480 for DPB1. Rather than using new phenotypic data, the later analysis identified candidate immune exposures from TCR beta sequences and from how often those sequences occurred across donors. The T cell repertoires of several hundred subjects were profiled by immunosequencing and related to cytomegalovirus serostatus. Class I and class II HLA loci were covered by the typing at four-digit resolution. An earlier analysis of roughly 580 of the donors used high-throughput TCR beta sequencing to judge whether each TCR beta V gene segment behaved as functional or pseudogenic. Among around 400 genotyped donors of the cohort, an average of roughly 230,000 unique TCR beta nucleotide sequences was sequenced per donor, of which about 20% were non-productive. An early release that covered fewer than 800 HLA-typed donors contained approximately 300 gigabases of sequencing data and tens of millions of unique TCR sequences. On the study overall, not on this receptor specifically: Because HLA typing was unavailable for some donors at each locus, only the typed subset was used in association tests. When HLA alleles, especially DR and DQ, strongly co-occurred, attributing TCR associations to individual alleles was difficult. The study listed 150 to 200 TCR beta chains as associated with cytomegalovirus. V-gene and J-gene trimming of TCR beta chains was associated with a missense DCLRE1C variant in a later genetic analysis, and the association was replicated in an independent cohort. Some 15 rarely observed V segments, including chromosome 9 orphons, were excluded from the earlier analysis of just under 600 of the donors because counts were too low. For the cohort, immune exposure information was limited to CMV serostatus. In this cohort, only TCR beta chains were sequenced, and detectable features were limited by the absence of alpha or paired-chain data. In an earlier analysis of about 540 of the donors, most TCR beta V segments were observed in productive rearrangements about 90% or about 30% of the time, broadly matching IMGT annotations. Linkage disequilibrium might explain the correlated functional status among segregating V segments, but an unknown experimental factor could not be excluded. The authors suggested that the approach could potentially be generalized to other disease states and immunological phenotypes. Most CMV-associated TCR beta chains appeared to be HLA-restricted in a later analysis, and the HLA associations seemed to be driven largely by CMV exposure. Because the 87-base-pair reads could not distinguish some IMGT-functional V segments, including TRBV6-2 and TRBV6-3, those segments were excluded. In vitro tests confirmed that three of the cytomegalovirus-associated TCR beta chains recognize cytomegalovirus antigens. In a later genetic analysis, fewer N-insertions in productive TCRs were reported among donors in an Asian-associated ancestry cluster than the roughly 710-donor mean. A later analysis associated about 17,000 TCR beta sequences with specific HLA alleles at a false discovery rate of 0.05. A cluster of highly shared sequence variants was judged likely to represent a technical artifact of the sequencing pipeline. A later analysis reported that several top co-occurrence clusters appeared linked to parvovirus B19, influenza, CMV and Epstein-Barr virus. While some public TCRs were present in many individuals, most TCR sequences turned up only very rarely across donors. Presence/absence analyses assumed roughly uniform sequencing depth across donors, an assumption that may not hold. A later analysis found that HLA-associated TCR beta chains were more clonally expanded and had lower generation probabilities than equally common non-associated chains. A further reported finding was that TCR beta sequences accurately predicted the HLA-A and HLA-B alleles for most subjects in the first cohort. Cytomegalovirus status was reported to be diagnosed by the classifier with high specificity and sensitivity in both the original and validation cohorts. A later analysis found that TCR association rates varied across HLA loci, with DRB1 alleles showing the most associated TCRs and HLA-C alleles the fewest.

In total, approximately 690 healthy bone marrow donors made up the cohort. At the time of sampling, every cohort member was nominally healthy, though immune exposures that went unrecorded were likely present. The donor was CMV seropositive and was included in the group of 290 or so seropositive cohort members. Every donor gave a peripheral blood sample, and the peripheral blood mononuclear cells from that sample were used for TCR beta sequencing. Genomic DNA extraction from the blood cell samples was performed with the Qiagen DNeasy Blood Extraction Kit. With respect to this clone: This receptor's antigen is unknown. The input lacks base qualities; no much larger clone sits a single base away.

The germline V gene (reference sequence) provides CDR1 LNHDA and CDR2 SQIVND. The CDR3 runs 15 amino acids, cysteine and phenylalanine included. The only DNA kept is the CDR3, 45 bases in frame from the first base. Trimming takes 5 bases from V and 6 bases from J, and the germline ends sit 20 bases apart. The library was prepared using the immunoSEQ multiplex PCR assay. A mixture of 60 forward primers for TCR Vbeta segments and 13 reverse primers for TCR Jbeta segments was used in the multiplex PCR. Amplification of the CDR3 region of rearranged TCR beta genes was performed with a multiplex PCR assay on genomic DNA. On the Illumina HiSeq System, the amplified TCR beta libraries were sequenced as 87-base-pair reads. The source study handled its data this way. A later analysis counted 75 million to 100 million unique TCR beta chains across the 700 or so repertoires, and roughly 9.9 million of these chains were shared by at least two donors. Raw reads were error-corrected and collapsed into unique sequences with a nearest-neighbor algorithm that merged closely related sequences to remove PCR and sequencing errors. To assign V, D and J gene segments, CDR3 sequences were aligned to IMGT reference sequences. Each retained sequence needed at least a six-nucleotide match to both a V gene segment and a J gene segment. Rearrangements were classified as productive when the CDR3 lacked stop codons and remained in frame with V and J, and all other rearrangements were classified as non-productive. CDR3 was defined by IMGT convention, running from the second conserved V-encoded cysteine to the conserved J-encoded phenylalanine. In an earlier analysis of more than 550 of the donors, sequences lacking an unambiguous match to a single V gene segment were excluded. An earlier analysis of 587 of the donors called V segments functional above 56.7% productive rearrangements and segregating when the between-donor standard deviation exceeded 5%. A statistical classification framework was built for diagnosing cytomegalovirus status from the catalog of TCR beta chain sequences. A later analysis assigned V and J genes by comparing TCR nucleotide sequences with IMGT/GENE-DB human TR gene sequences. Using the TCRdist pipeline, a later analysis assigned CDR3 sequences along with most-parsimonious VDJ recombination scenarios. In a later analysis, each TCR beta chain was defined by its CDR3 amino acid sequence together with its V-gene family, and reads without a unique V-gene family were excluded. As a way to deal with suspected cross-contamination and a sequencing artifact, a later analysis dropped 450 to 700 nucleotide sequences that were highly shared and had low generation probability. A later analysis calculated a clonal expansion index for each public chain from normalized within-repertoire ranks of inferred template counts. In a later analysis, generation probabilities were computed with a VDJ recombination model fitted to out-of-frame rearrangements, and the resulting probabilities were checked against IGoR. A later analysis scored TCR-TCR, TCR-HLA and TCR-CMV co-occurrence with hypergeometric tests, applying a repertoire-size bias correction to TCR pairs. In a later analysis, false discovery rates were estimated by permuting HLA or CMV assignments 20 times. In a later analysis, co-occurring TCRs were grouped using DBSCAN, with TCRdist sequence similarity added in when clustering inside HLA-allele-positive subsets. Repertoires with fewer than 30,000 or more than 120,000 public chains were left out of co-occurrence clustering, as were a few repertoires with anomalous nucleotide sharing. TCRdb re-hosts the immuneACCESS table, in-frame sequences only. Its copies lack some clones; in the studies checked, an unresolved V gene accounts for under half of them, and the cause for the rest is not known. For V, J and clone size, that table is used; D and trimming come from the DNA. A total of 110,000 to 150,000 clones appear in this sample, around 67% of them only once. The top ten constitute 4.3% of the sample.

The sequenced sample was PBMCs. The clonotype was recovered from a man between 18 and 29 years old in good health and CMV-seropositive. The sequence links TRBV19 to TRBJ2-7; a weak D assignment points to TRBD1 (6 bases agree). CDR3 reads: CASSVGQNQVGEQYF. In nucleotide form, the sequence is TGTGCCAGTAGTGTCGGACAGAACCAAGTGGGCGAGCAGTACTTC. Here the CDR3 is joined to the reference TRBV19 and TRBJ2-7 genes, and the full variable domain is: DGGITQSPKYLFRKEGQNVTLSCEQNLNHDAMYWYRQDPGQGLRLIYYSQIVNDFQKGDIAEGYSVSREKKESFPLTVTSAQKNPTAFYLCASSVGQNQVGEQYFGPGTRLTVT.